These 6 T cell receptor beta chains share one sample of origin, sequenced in a study of control samples from healthy donors and cancer patients. Here immunoSEQ multiplex PCR was the method, and the copy in TCRdb shows in-frame clones only, minus some. Of tens of thousands of clones detected, roughly 93% appear once; the ten largest clones hold about 1.3%. Sequencing input: PBMCs. The source is a woman in her thirties or forties with lung cancer.

The chain joins TRBV5-6 to TRBJ2-1; D is ambiguous. V shed 4 bases and J shed 0 bases, with 11 bases lying between them. The CDR3 is made up of 15 amino acids. In germline, CDR1 is SGHDT, CDR2 YYEEEE. The CDR3 DNA follows: TGTGCCAGCAGCCCGACTGGAGACTCCTACAATGAGCAGTTCTTC. Translated, it gives CASSPTGDSYNEQFF. Together with reference TRBV5-6 and TRBJ2-1, the CDR3 gives the full variable domain: DAGVTQSPTHLIKTRGQQVTLRCSPKSGHDTVSWYQQALGQGPQFIFQYYEEEERQRGNFPDRFSGHQFPNYSSELNVNALLLGDSALYLCASSPTGDSYNEQFFGPGTRLTVL.

V usage is TRBV10-3 and J usage is TRBJ2-5; 9 nucleotides align to TRBD1. Per germline, CDR1 ENHRY and CDR2 SYGVKD. The CDR3 sequence is 16 residues long. The V segment lost 4 bases and the J segment 2 bases; nucleotides outside the gene matches: 8. The DNA for the CDR3 is TGTGCCATCAGTGCCTCTGGACAGGGGCAACAAGAGACCCAGTACTTC. It is translated as CAISASGQGQQETQYF.

This rearrangement joins TRBV5-6 to TRBJ2-2; TRBD1 matches at 8 bases. The CDR3 runs to 15 residues. V shed 5 bases, J shed 1 base, and the junction held 4 bases outside the gene matches. Per germline, CDR1 SGHDT and CDR2 YYEEEE. CDR3 sequence reads: CASRSTGENTGELFF. The CDR3 nucleotides read TGTGCCAGCAGATCGACAGGGGAGAACACCGGGGAGCTGTTTTTT.

This chain links TRBV7-3 with TRBJ2-1, with no clear D. The CDR3 is 14 residues long. In germline, CDR1 is SGHTA, CDR2 FQGTGA. V shed 8 bases and J shed 3 bases, with 14 bases lying between them. The CDR3 region has the DNA TGTGCCAGCCAAGAGGAAGGGAACTACAATGAGCAGTTCTTC. Its translation is CASQEEGNYNEQFF. Drawing the rest from reference TRBV7-3 and TRBJ2-1, the complete variable domain is GAGVSQTPSNKVTEKGKYVELRCDPISGHTALYWYRQSLGQGPEFLIYFQGTGAADDSGLPNDRFFAVRPEGSVSTLKIQRTERGDSAVYLCASQEEGNYNEQFFGPGTRLTVL.

The chain carries TRBV6-5 and TRBJ2-1, with 7 bases that match TRBD2. CDR3 length: 14 amino acids. Germline V gene data show CDR1 as MNHEY and CDR2 as SVGAGI. Unmatched junction bases numbered 10, after V lost 5 bases and J lost 9 bases. CDR3 residues: CASSPTAGRAEQFF. The CDR3 coding sequence is TGTGCCAGCAGTCCGACAGCGGGACGGGCTGAGCAGTTCTTC.

The V and J genes are TRBV18 and TRBJ1-2, with 10 positions matching TRBD1. The CDR3 is made up of 17 amino acids. Per germline, CDR1 KGHSH and CDR2 LQKENI. V lost 4 bases, J lost 0 bases, and 8 bases stayed unmatched. The CDR3 region has the DNA TGTGCCAGCTCACAGCTCGACAGGGGGCTAGCTAACTATGGCTACACCTTC. Amino acid sequence: CASSQLDRGLANYGYTF.